This entry lists 9 T cell receptor beta chains sequenced from one sample in a study of response to subunit inactivated influenza vaccine. MiXCR, applied by TCRdb to the RT-PCR reads, yields one record per CDR3 protein. This table has about 700,000 distinct CDR3 sequences, roughly 15% appearing once. Material: PBMCs from blood, obtained approximately 15 days before vaccination. The receptors shown here come from a man aged 50-59 years who received an inactivated influenza vaccine.

This clonotype was recorded at least ten times. The chain is built from TRBV6-5 and TRBJ2-7; D may be TRBD1 (5 bases). This CDR3 contains 14 residues. The germline CDR1 and CDR2 sequences are MNHEY and SVGAGI. V lost 0 bases and J lost 0, with 6 bases in between. This CDR3 reads CASSYSQGSYEQYF. The CDR3 DNA sequence: TGTGCCAGCAGTTACTCGCAGGGCTCCTACGAGCAGTACTTC.

This clonotype turned up a few times. This chain connects TRBV12-3 or TRBV12-4 to TRBJ2-1, with D tentatively TRBD1 or TRBD2 (5 bases each). This CDR3 comprises 14 residues. The V end lost 6 bases, the J end lost 2 bases, and 11 bases lay between the germline ends. CDR3 amino acids: CASSEGTPYNEQFF. The CDR3 coding sequence is TGTGCCAGCAGCGAGGGGACCCCCTACAATGAGCAGTTCTTC.

This clonotype came up a few times. The chain combines TRBV12-3 or TRBV12-4 with TRBJ2-3, with TRBD2 as a possible D gene (5 bases). The CDR3 is 15 residues long. The ends were cut back, 6 bases at V and 0 bases at J, with 13 bases in the middle. This chain's CDR3 is CASSQLDYSTDTQYF. DNA of the CDR3: TGTGCCAGCAGCCAACTAGATTATAGCACAGATACGCAGTATTTT.

In this sample, this clonotype turned up a few times. The rearrangement links TRBV12-3 or TRBV12-4 to TRBJ1-2, with 7 bases matching TRBD1. With V trimmed by 6 bases and J by 4 bases, 8 bases remained unmatched. The CDR3 contains 14 residues. CDR3 residues: CASRRNRGSYGYTF. DNA for the CDR3: TGTGCCAGCAGGCGAAACAGGGGCAGCTATGGCTACACCTTC.

The gene calls are TRBV7-9 and TRBJ2-7; TRBD1 is a possible D gene (6 bases). Trimming stripped 6 bases from V and 0 bases from J, with 18 bases between. This CDR3 has 16 residues. The germline gives CDR1 SEHNR, CDR2 FQNEAQ (reference sequence). The CDR3 sequence: CASRSSVQGSSYEQYF. The CDR3 DNA follows: TGTGCCAGCAGGTCGAGCGTACAGGGAAGCTCCTACGAGCAGTACTTC.

The V call is TRBV4-2, the J call TRBJ2-3; maybe TRBD1 (6 bases). Trimming left V 0 bases short and J 5 bases short, with 18 bases between. CDR3 length equals 17 residues. From germline, CDR1 is LGHNA and CDR2 YNFKEQ. The CDR3 region has the DNA TGTGCCAGCAGCCAAGATGACCTAGGACAGTTGGAAGATACGCAGTATTTT. Amino acids: CASSQDDLGQLEDTQYF.

In its sample, this clonotype was seen many times. J is TRBJ2-1 and V is TRBV5-1; unclear D gene. From germline, CDR1 is SGHRS and CDR2 YFSETQ. Trimming left V 5 bases short and J 0 bases short, with 21 bases between. There are 18 residues in the CDR3. Here the CDR3 DNA reads TGCGCCAGCAGGCCTCAGAACATAGGACGGGCCTCCTACAATGAGCAGTTCTTC. This encodes CASRPQNIGRASYNEQFF.

Here the CDR3 reads CASSLRDGAFF. The CDR3 nucleotides are TGTGCCAGCAGTTTACGGGACGGAGCTTTCTTT. The chain is built from TRBV28 and TRBJ1-1, with a weak D call TRBD1 (5 bases). There are 11 residues in the CDR3. Trimming pared 2 bases from V and 10 bases from J, leaving 8 bases between. CDR1 is MDHEN, CDR2 SYDVKM, per germline.

On this clonotype: The missing conserved phenylalanine or tryptophan at the end of this CDR3 makes a read error likely. J is TRBJ2-2 and V is TRBV12-3 or TRBV12-4, with 8 bases that match TRBD2. Trimming removed 4 bases from V and 6 bases from J; junction bases left unmatched: 7. The CDR3 is 15 amino acids. The CDR3: CASSSGLAVPGELFS. CDR3 coding DNA: TGTGCCAGCAGTTCCGGACTAGCTGTCCCCGGGGAGCTGTTTTCT.